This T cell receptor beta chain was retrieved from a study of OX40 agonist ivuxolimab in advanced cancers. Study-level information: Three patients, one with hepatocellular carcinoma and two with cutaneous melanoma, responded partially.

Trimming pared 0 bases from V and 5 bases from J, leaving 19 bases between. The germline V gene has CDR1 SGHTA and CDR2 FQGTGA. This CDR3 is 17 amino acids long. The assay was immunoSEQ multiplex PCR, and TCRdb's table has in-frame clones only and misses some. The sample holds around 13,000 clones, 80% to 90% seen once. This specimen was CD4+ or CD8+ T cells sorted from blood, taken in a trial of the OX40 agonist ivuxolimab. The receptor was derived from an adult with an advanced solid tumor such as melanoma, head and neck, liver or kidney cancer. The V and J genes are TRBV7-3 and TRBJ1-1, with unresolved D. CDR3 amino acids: CASSLTGRLGSGTEAFF. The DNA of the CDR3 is TGTGCCAGCAGCTTAACGGGTCGACTCGGGTCGGGGACTGAAGCTTTCTTT.